This is a list of T cell receptor beta chains from one sample in a study of beta chain features in type 1 diabetes. The repertoire was sequenced with immunoSEQ multiplex PCR; TCRdb's copy has only in-frame clones and lacks some. The data show around 190,000 clones, with about 13% seen just once and 0.5% to 0.75% held by the top ten. The source material was central memory CD4+ T cells from blood. These receptors came from a young woman in good health. Each CDR3 is given with its conserved first and last residue. Each record gives: J gene, V gene, clone size, D gene, CDR3 DNA, CDR3 protein. A D gene is named only where the DNA matches it firmly. Expanded clones are given a class, and other clones once, few, many or no size at all.

J gene: TRBJ2-7; V gene: TRBV5-1; clone size: NA; D gene: TRBD1; CDR3 DNA: TGCGCCAGCAGCTTGGCCGGGGACAGCATATATGAGCAGTACTTC; CDR3 protein: CASSLAGDSIYEQYF
J gene: TRBJ2-3; V gene: TRBV2; clone size: few; D gene: NA; CDR3 DNA: TGTGCCAGCAGTGAACGTGATACGCAGTATTTT; CDR3 protein: CASSERDTQYF
J gene: TRBJ2-2; V gene: TRBV29-1; clone size: NA; D gene: TRBD2; CDR3 DNA: TGCAGCGTTGGAATCGGGAGGGCCGGGGAGCTGTTTTTT; CDR3 protein: CSVGIGRAGELFF
J gene: TRBJ2-1; V gene: TRBV28; clone size: many; D gene: TRBD1; CDR3 DNA: TGTGCCAGCAGCTCGTACCGGGACAGGGTCCGCGATGAGCAGTTCTTC; CDR3 protein: CASSSYRDRVRDEQFF
J gene: TRBJ2-1; V gene: TRBV29-1; clone size: many; D gene: NA; CDR3 DNA: TGCAGCGTATACGAGGATGAGCAGTTCTTC; CDR3 protein: CSVYEDEQFF
J gene: TRBJ2-2; V gene: TRBV5-1; clone size: few; D gene: TRBD1; CDR3 DNA: TGCGCCAGCAGCTTTGGGACAGGGAACACCGGGGAGCTGTTTTTT; CDR3 protein: CASSFGTGNTGELFF
J gene: TRBJ2-1; V gene: TRBV11-2; clone size: few; D gene: NA; CDR3 DNA: TGTGCCAGCAGCTTAACTAGCACCAATGAGCAGTTCTTC; CDR3 protein: CASSLTSTNEQFF
J gene: TRBJ1-2; V gene: TRBV9; clone size: NA; D gene: NA; CDR3 DNA: TGTGCCAGCACCGGGGGGGGGCAAGCTAACTATGGCTACACCTTC; CDR3 protein: CASTGGGQANYGYTF
J gene: TRBJ2-1; V gene: TRBV14; clone size: NA; D gene: NA; CDR3 DNA: TGTGCCAGCAGCCAAGAGGTGGTAGGGACAGAGCAGTTCTTC; CDR3 protein: CASSQEVVGTEQFF
J gene: TRBJ1-1; V gene: TRBV7-2; clone size: few; D gene: TRBD1; CDR3 DNA: TGTGCCAGCAGCTCGACAGGGACTGAAGCTTTCTTT; CDR3 protein: CASSSTGTEAFF
J gene: TRBJ1-4; V gene: TRBV30; clone size: NA; D gene: TRBD1; CDR3 DNA: TGTGCCTGGAGAGGCCAGGGGGTGGCTAATGAAAAACTGTTTTTT; CDR3 protein: CAWRGQGVANEKLFF
J gene: TRBJ2-6; V gene: TRBV4-3; clone size: NA; D gene: TRBD1; CDR3 DNA: TGCGCCAGCAGCCAGCGACAGGGAGCCAACGTCCTGACTTTC; CDR3 protein: CASSQRQGANVLTF
J gene: TRBJ1-5; V gene: TRBV5-1; clone size: few; D gene: TRBD1; CDR3 DNA: TGCGCCAGCAGCATAAATGGACAGGTCAATCAGCCCCAGCATTTT; CDR3 protein: CASSINGQVNQPQHF
J gene: TRBJ2-1; V gene: TRBV18; clone size: few; D gene: NA; CDR3 DNA: TGTGCCAGCTCATCTGACAGCAATGAGCAGTTCTTC; CDR3 protein: CASSSDSNEQFF
J gene: TRBJ2-1; V gene: TRBV5-1; clone size: few; D gene: TRBD2; CDR3 DNA: TGCGCCAGCAGCAAAAGAAGCGGGAGGGAGTACAATGAGCAGTTCTTC; CDR3 protein: CASSKRSGREYNEQFF
J gene: TRBJ1-2; V gene: TRBV25-1; clone size: few; D gene: TRBD1; CDR3 DNA: TGTGCCAGCAGTGAAACAGGGGGCGCCGATGGCTACACCTTC; CDR3 protein: CASSETGGADGYTF
J gene: TRBJ2-7; V gene: TRBV7-2; clone size: NA; D gene: NA; CDR3 DNA: TGTGCCAGCAGCTCACGTGCCCAGTTAACCTACGAGCAGTACTTC; CDR3 protein: CASSSRAQLTYEQYF
J gene: TRBJ2-5; V gene: TRBV7-7; clone size: few; D gene: NA; CDR3 DNA: TGTGCTAGCAGCTTAGCGCGGGCAGCTGGTAGTAGTGAGACCCAGTACTTC; CDR3 protein: CASSLARAAGSSETQYF
J gene: TRBJ1-2; V gene: TRBV29-1; clone size: few; D gene: TRBD1; CDR3 DNA: TGCAGCGTTGGACAGGGGGCGGATGGCTACACCTTC; CDR3 protein: CSVGQGADGYTF
J gene: TRBJ2-1; V gene: TRBV5-6; clone size: NA; D gene: TRBD2; CDR3 DNA: TGTGCCAGCAGCCAGGGACTAGCGGGAGTCTCCAATGAGCAGTTCTTC; CDR3 protein: CASSQGLAGVSNEQFF
J gene: TRBJ2-1; V gene: TRBV11-2; clone size: NA; D gene: TRBD2; CDR3 DNA: TGTGCCAGCAGCTTACTCAGTAAGGCTAGCGGGAATGAGCAGTTCTTC; CDR3 protein: CASSLLSKASGNEQFF
J gene: TRBJ1-2; V gene: TRBV29-1; clone size: few; D gene: TRBD1; CDR3 DNA: TGCAGCGTTGGCCCCTCTCCGGGACAGGGGGCGATTAACTATGGCTACACCTTC; CDR3 protein: CSVGPSPGQGAINYGYTF
J gene: TRBJ1-4; V gene: TRBV29-1; clone size: NA; D gene: NA; CDR3 DNA: TGCAGCGGAACCGGTAGCAATGAAAAACTGTTTTTT; CDR3 protein: CSGTGSNEKLFF
J gene: TRBJ2-7; V gene: TRBV7-2; clone size: NA; D gene: TRBD2; CDR3 DNA: TGTGCCAGCAGCGTTTCTAGCGGGAGTCCCTACGAGCAGTACTTC; CDR3 protein: CASSVSSGSPYEQYF
J gene: TRBJ2-1; V gene: TRBV23-1; clone size: few; D gene: NA; CDR3 DNA: TGCGCCAGCAGTCAATTAAGCCTAGGATCCCCCTCCTACAATGAGCAGTTCTTC; CDR3 protein: CASSQLSLGSPSYNEQFF
J gene: TRBJ2-7; V gene: TRBV29-1; clone size: few; D gene: TRBD1; CDR3 DNA: TGCAGCGCCGTCCGACTGACAGGGCGCGAGCAGTACTTC; CDR3 protein: CSAVRLTGREQYF
J gene: TRBJ2-3; V gene: TRBV18; clone size: few; D gene: TRBD2; CDR3 DNA: TGTGCCAGCTCACCTTCCGTGCGGGGGACAGATACGCAGTATTTT; CDR3 protein: CASSPSVRGTDTQYF
J gene: TRBJ2-1; V gene: TRBV7-9; clone size: NA; D gene: TRBD2; CDR3 DNA: TGTGCCAGCGAACGCGGGAGACACAATGAGCAGTTCTTC; CDR3 protein: CASERGRHNEQFF
J gene: TRBJ1-5; V gene: TRBV19; clone size: NA; D gene: NA; CDR3 DNA: TGTGCCAGTAGTTGGAGCTCCGTTCAGCCCCAGCATTTT; CDR3 protein: CASSWSSVQPQHF
J gene: TRBJ1-1; V gene: TRBV5-1; clone size: NA; D gene: TRBD1; CDR3 DNA: TGCGCCAGCAGCTTATTGTTGACAGGGGGCACTGAAGCTTTCTTT; CDR3 protein: CASSLLLTGGTEAFF
J gene: TRBJ1-2; V gene: TRBV6-5; clone size: few; D gene: NA; CDR3 DNA: TGTGCCAGCAGGGGCGCTGGTAAAGGCTACACCTTC; CDR3 protein: CASRGAGKGYTF
J gene: TRBJ2-3; V gene: TRBV6-6; clone size: few; D gene: NA; CDR3 DNA: TGTGCCATCAGATCACCCGGGGGAGATACGCAGTATTTT; CDR3 protein: CAIRSPGGDTQYF
J gene: TRBJ2-4; V gene: TRBV11-2; clone size: NA; D gene: TRBD2; CDR3 DNA: TGTGCCAGCAGCCTCGGACTAGCGGGGGTAGCCAAAAACATTCAGTACTTC; CDR3 protein: CASSLGLAGVAKNIQYF
J gene: TRBJ2-1; V gene: TRBV9; clone size: NA; D gene: NA; CDR3 DNA: TGTGCCAGCAGCTCCCGAAGTTCTAGGGGTGATGAGCAGTTCTTC; CDR3 protein: CASSSRSSRGDEQFF
J gene: TRBJ1-2; V gene: TRBV30; clone size: few; D gene: NA; CDR3 DNA: TGTGCCTGCGCCCTAGGTACCTCTAAGGGCTACACCTTC; CDR3 protein: CACALGTSKGYTF
J gene: TRBJ2-7; V gene: TRBV15; clone size: NA; D gene: TRBD2; CDR3 DNA: TGTGCCACCAGCAGAGATGGGACTAGCGGGAGAAGGGAGCAGTACTTC; CDR3 protein: CATSRDGTSGRREQYF
J gene: TRBJ1-2; V gene: TRBV6-6; clone size: NA; D gene: TRBD1; CDR3 DNA: TGTGCCAGCAGCGGCCCGGGACAGGCTGGCTACACCTTC; CDR3 protein: CASSGPGQAGYTF
J gene: TRBJ2-5; V gene: TRBV19; clone size: NA; D gene: NA; CDR3 DNA: TGTGCCAGTAGCACAACAGGGTTGGAGACCCAGTACTTC; CDR3 protein: CASSTTGLETQYF
J gene: TRBJ2-7; V gene: TRBV5-1; clone size: NA; D gene: TRBD1; CDR3 DNA: TGCGCCAGCAGAACAGGGGCTTACTACGAGCAGTACTTC; CDR3 protein: CASRTGAYYEQYF
J gene: TRBJ1-1; V gene: TRBV9; clone size: few; D gene: TRBD1; CDR3 DNA: TGTGCCAGCAGCGTGGGACAGACGAACACTGAAGCTTTCTTT; CDR3 protein: CASSVGQTNTEAFF
J gene: TRBJ2-1; V gene: TRBV27; clone size: few; D gene: NA; CDR3 DNA: TGTGCCAGCAGTTTCGGCCCCCGCGGAGACCGGGAGCAGTTCTTC; CDR3 protein: CASSFGPRGDREQFF